Given below is one T cell receptor beta chain in context. Its antigen remains unknown. Each donor was nominally healthy when sampled (though unrecorded immune exposures were likely). The CDR3 length is 15 residues. Germline CDR1 and CDR2: MNHEY and SVGAGI. Trimming removed 4 bases from V and 1 base from J, with 13 bases in between. This specimen belongs to a study of cytomegalovirus exposure and HLA in healthy donors. Study results and limitations: A missense variant in DCLRE1C was later tied to TCR beta V- and J-gene trimming. HLA restriction was apparent for most CMV-associated TCR beta chains in a later analysis.

The study ran its PCR with 60 Vbeta and 13 Jbeta primers. The data were produced by immunoSEQ multiplex PCR, yet TCRdb's version contains in-frame clones alone and is incomplete. The table has 100,000 to 150,000 clones, less than 85% seen once; the top ten hold 15% to 20%. The chain combines TRBV6-5 with TRBJ1-1; a possible D gene is TRBD1 (6 bases). This TCR came from a man younger than 35 in good health and CMV-seropositive. Input material: PBMCs. CDR3 DNA sequence: TGTGCCAGCAGTTGGGGACACCTAGGGAACACTGAAGCTTTCTTT. Its translation: CASSWGHLGNTEAFF.